The rows below give T cell receptor beta chains drawn from one sample of a study of response to subunit inactivated influenza vaccine. In TCRdb, the RT-PCR reads were re-called with MiXCR into one record per CDR3 protein. The sample has about 180,000 distinct CDR3 sequences, around 8.8% seen once. The sample in question was non-naive T cells sorted from PBMCs, obtained on the day of vaccination. These TCRs come from a man over 45 who received an inactivated influenza vaccine. Both conserved end residues are part of each CDR3. A D gene is named only where the DNA matches it firmly. Only some rows state a clone size, as once, few, many or a class for expanded clones.

>.|.|TRBV15|TRBJ2-7|14
CATSRDWGAYEQYF
TGTGCCACCAGCAGAGATTGGGGGGCCTACGAGCAGTACTTC
>few|TRBD1|TRBV20-1|TRBJ2-5|17
CSARPTKDRGVEETQYF
TGCAGTGCTAGACCGACTAAGGACAGGGGCGTAGAAGAGACCCAGTACTTC
>few|TRBD2|TRBV6-1|TRBJ2-1|18
CASSLGTSGTTPYNEQFF
TGTGCCAGCAGTCTTGGGACTAGCGGGACCACTCCTTACAATGAGCAGTTCTTC
>.|TRBD2|TRBV4-2|TRBJ2-7|15
CASSQLGLAGDPQYF
TGTGCCAGCAGCCAGTTGGGACTAGCGGGAGACCCGCAGTACTTC
>few|TRBD1|TRBV5-1|TRBJ1-2|14
CASSIGTELYGYTF
TGCGCCAGCAGCATTGGGACAGAACTCTATGGCTACACCTTC
>few|TRBD1|TRBV10-3|TRBJ1-1|13
CAIRDRENTEAFF
TGTGCCATCCGAGACAGGGAAAACACTGAAGCTTTCTTT
>many|.|TRBV7-2|TRBJ1-5|14
CASSYFQGNQPQHF
TGTGCCAGCAGCTATTTTCAGGGGAATCAGCCCCAGCATTTT
>.|TRBD2|TRBV24-1|TRBJ2-1|20
CATSERPGLAGGWGYNEQFF
TGTGCCACCAGTGAACGTCCGGGACTAGCGGGAGGATGGGGCTACAATGAGCAGTTCTTC
>many|.|TRBV6-2/TRBV6-3|TRBJ2-5|16
CASSYSGLRPQETQYF
TGTGCCAGCAGTTACTCGGGTTTGCGTCCCCAAGAGACCCAGTACTTC
>.|TRBD1|TRBV5-1|TRBJ1-1|14
CASSSGQGWTEAFF
TGCGCCAGCAGCTCCGGACAGGGTTGGACTGAAGCTTTCTTT
>few|.|TRBV19|TRBJ2-3|14
CASSSGQDPDTQYF
TGTGCCAGTAGTAGCGGTCAAGACCCAGATACGCAGTATTTT
>many|TRBD1|TRBV5-1|TRBJ1-4|14
CASSPGQEYEKLFF
TGCGCCAGCAGCCCGGGACAGGAGTATGAAAAACTGTTTTTT
>.|.|TRBV6-2/TRBV6-3|TRBJ1-1|15
CASSYSGVLNTEAFF
TGTGCCAGCAGTTACTCGGGGGTCCTGAACACTGAAGCTTTCTTT
>.|TRBD1|TRBV12-3/TRBV12-4|TRBJ1-2|14
CASSLQGASYGYTF
TGTGCCAGCAGTTTACAGGGGGCCAGCTATGGCTACACCTTC
>few|TRBD2|TRBV28|TRBJ2-2|15
CASSLLRERAGELFF
TGTGCCAGCAGTTTATTGCGGGAGAGGGCCGGGGAGCTGTTTTTT
>few|TRBD2|TRBV5-5|TRBJ2-1|17
CASSLSPASGRSDEQFF
TGTGCCAGCAGTCTTTCTCCCGCTAGCGGGAGGAGTGATGAGCAGTTCTTC
>few|.|TRBV12-3/TRBV12-4|TRBJ1-2|14
CASSLEGRRYGYTF
TGTGCCAGCAGTTTAGAGGGTCGGCGCTATGGCTACACCTTC
>few|.|TRBV25-1|TRBJ1-1|16
CASSELVSLTLAEAFF
TGTGCCAGCAGTGAATTAGTGTCCCTCACCCTAGCTGAAGCTTTCTTT
>many|.|TRBV15|TRBJ2-3|12
CATALNADTQYF
TGTGCCACCGCCTTAAATGCGGATACGCAGTATTTT
>.|TRBD2|TRBV6-1|TRBJ2-7|13
CASSRSGGGEQYF
TGTGCCAGCAGCCGATCGGGAGGGGGCGAGCAGTACTTC
>few|.|TRBV5-1|TRBJ2-2|15
CASSLGSVNTGELFF
TGCGCCAGCAGCTTGGGGTCTGTGAACACCGGGGAGCTGTTTTTT
>few|TRBD2|TRBV6-1|TRBJ2-1|15
CASRTIAGVHAEQFF
TGTGCCAGCAGAACTATAGCGGGAGTGCATGCTGAGCAGTTCTTC
>once|.|TRBV5-4|TRBJ1-2|15
CASSPLGRGAGGYTF
TGTGCCAGCAGCCCCCTCGGCCGAGGGGCGGGTGGCTACACCTTC
>many|.|TRBV5-1|TRBJ2-5|13
CASSLEGSANQYF
TGCGCCAGCAGCTTGGAAGGCAGCGCAAACCAGTACTTC
>few|.|TRBV10-2|TRBJ2-5|12
CASSRQGETQYF
TGCGCCAGCAGCCGGCAGGGTGAGACCCAGTACTTC
>few|.|TRBV3-1|TRBJ2-1|11
CASSREREQFF
TGTGCCAGCAGCCGAGAAAGGGAGCAGTTCTTC
>many|TRBD2|TRBV11-2|TRBJ2-3|17
CASSLELAGESLNTQYF
TGTGCCAGCAGCTTAGAACTAGCGGGAGAGTCTTTGAATACGCAGTATTTT
>many|.|TRBV27|TRBJ1-3|14
CASRTLSGGNTIYF
TGTGCCAGCAGAACCCTGAGTGGGGGAAACACCATATATTTT
>many|TRBD1|TRBV27|TRBJ1-2|16
CASSKGQGYWNYGYTF
TGTGCCAGCAGTAAAGGACAGGGGTATTGGAACTATGGCTACACCTTC
>.|.|TRBV12-3/TRBV12-4|TRBJ2-2|13
CASSWGSTGELFF
TGTGCCAGCAGTTGGGGTTCCACCGGGGAGCTGTTTTTT
>few|.|TRBV29-1|TRBJ1-1|12
CSGMDSYTGTFF
TGCAGCGGGATGGACAGCTACACTGGGACTTTCTTT
>once|.|TRBV6-2/TRBV6-3|TRBJ1-5|15
CASREQGWSNQPQHF
TGTGCCAGCAGGGAGCAGGGCTGGAGCAATCAGCCCCAGCATTTT
>many|TRBD1|TRBV12-3/TRBV12-4|TRBJ2-2|19
CATRDGDRGLVWNTGELFF
TGTGCCACCCGAGATGGGGACAGGGGTTTAGTGTGGAACACCGGGGAGCTGTTTTTT
>few|.|TRBV29-1|TRBJ2-5|12
CSATVTQETQYF
TGCAGCGCTACAGTGACCCAAGAGACCCAGTACTTC
>few|TRBD2|TRBV7-2|TRBJ2-7|14
CASSRERGTSRQYF
TGTGCCAGCAGCAGGGAGCGGGGAACCTCGCGGCAGTACTTC
>many|TRBD1|TRBV7-2|TRBJ2-1|16
CASSSAWTGGYNEQFF
TGTGCCAGCAGCTCCGCCTGGACAGGGGGGTATAATGAGCAGTTCTTC
>few|.|TRBV3-1|TRBJ1-5|14
CASSPEGLSQPQHF
TGTGCCAGCAGCCCGGAGGGTTTGAGTCAGCCCCAGCATTTT
>.|.|TRBV3-1|TRBJ1-1|15
CASSPVIRGVAEAFF
TGTGCCAGCAGCCCCGTCATCAGGGGAGTGGCTGAAGCTTTCTTT
>few|.|TRBV7-8|TRBJ2-1|16
CASSGRTGQHTNEQFF
TGTGCCAGCAGCGGGAGAACAGGACAGCATACCAATGAGCAGTTCTTC
>many|.|TRBV7-2|TRBJ1-3|16
CASRSGTDVSGNTIYF
TGTGCCAGCAGATCCGGGACTGACGTCTCTGGAAACACCATATATTTT
>few|.|TRBV10-2|TRBJ2-6|15
CASSPRPSGANVLTF
TGCGCCAGCAGCCCCCGACCATCTGGGGCCAACGTCCTGACTTTC